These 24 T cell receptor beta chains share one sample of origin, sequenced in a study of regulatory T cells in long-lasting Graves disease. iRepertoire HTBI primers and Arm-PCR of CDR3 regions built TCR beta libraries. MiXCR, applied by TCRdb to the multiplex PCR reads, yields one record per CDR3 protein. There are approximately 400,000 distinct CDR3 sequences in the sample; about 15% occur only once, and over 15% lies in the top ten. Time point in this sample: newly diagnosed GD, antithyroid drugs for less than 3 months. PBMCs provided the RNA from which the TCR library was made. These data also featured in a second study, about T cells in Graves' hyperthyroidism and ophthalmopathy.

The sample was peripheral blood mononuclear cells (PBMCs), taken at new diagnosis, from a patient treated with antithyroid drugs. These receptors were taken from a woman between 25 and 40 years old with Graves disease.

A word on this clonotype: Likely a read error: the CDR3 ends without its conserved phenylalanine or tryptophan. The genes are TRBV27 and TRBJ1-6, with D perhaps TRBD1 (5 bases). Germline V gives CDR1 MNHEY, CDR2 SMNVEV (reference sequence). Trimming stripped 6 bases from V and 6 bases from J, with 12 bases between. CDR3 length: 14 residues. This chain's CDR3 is CASRRDSLNSPLHL. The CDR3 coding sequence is TGTGCCAGCAGGCGAGACAGCCTTAATTCACCCCTCCACTTG.

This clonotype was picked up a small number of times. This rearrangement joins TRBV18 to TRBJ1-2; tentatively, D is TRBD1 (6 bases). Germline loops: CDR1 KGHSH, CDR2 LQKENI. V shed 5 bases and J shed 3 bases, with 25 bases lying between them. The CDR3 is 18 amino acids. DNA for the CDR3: TGTGCCAGCTCATCGCTGTTTCGGGACACTTTGTTGGACTATGGCTACACCTTC. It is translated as CASSSLFRDTLLDYGYTF.

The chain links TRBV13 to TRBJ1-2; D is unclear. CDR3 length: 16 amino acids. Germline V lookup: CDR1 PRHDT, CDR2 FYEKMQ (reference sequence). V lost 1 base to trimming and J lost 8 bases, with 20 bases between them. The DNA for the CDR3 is TGTGCCAGCAGCTTAGTTGGCTCTACCACTTCCGACGGCTACACCTTC. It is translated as CASSLVGSTTSDGYTF.

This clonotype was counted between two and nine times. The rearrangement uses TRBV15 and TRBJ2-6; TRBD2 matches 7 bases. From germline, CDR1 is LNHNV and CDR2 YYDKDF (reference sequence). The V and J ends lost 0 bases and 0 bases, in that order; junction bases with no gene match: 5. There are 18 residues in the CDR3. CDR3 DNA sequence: TGTGCCACCAGCAGAGATGGCGGGAGCAGCTCTGGGGCCAACGTCCTGACTTTC. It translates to CATSRDGGSSSGANVLTF.

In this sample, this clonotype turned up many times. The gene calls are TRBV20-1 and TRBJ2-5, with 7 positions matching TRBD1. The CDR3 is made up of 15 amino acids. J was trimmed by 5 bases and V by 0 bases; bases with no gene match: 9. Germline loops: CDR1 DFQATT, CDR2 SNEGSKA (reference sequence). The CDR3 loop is CSARDQGQAFETQYF. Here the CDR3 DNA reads TGCAGTGCTAGAGACCAAGGACAGGCGTTCGAGACCCAGTACTTC.

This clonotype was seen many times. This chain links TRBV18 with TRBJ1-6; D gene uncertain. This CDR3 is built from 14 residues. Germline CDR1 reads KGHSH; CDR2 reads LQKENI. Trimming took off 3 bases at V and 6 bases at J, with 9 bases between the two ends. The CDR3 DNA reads TGTGCCAGCTCACCTCCGGTCCCTAATTCACCCCTCCACTTT. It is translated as CASSPPVPNSPLHF. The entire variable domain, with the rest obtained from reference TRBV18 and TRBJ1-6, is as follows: NAGVMQNPRHLVRRRGQEARLRCSPMKGHSHVYWYRQLPEEGLKFMVYLQKENIIDESGMPKERFSAEFPKEGPSILRIQQVVRGDSAAYFCASSPPVPNSPLHFGNGTRLTVT.

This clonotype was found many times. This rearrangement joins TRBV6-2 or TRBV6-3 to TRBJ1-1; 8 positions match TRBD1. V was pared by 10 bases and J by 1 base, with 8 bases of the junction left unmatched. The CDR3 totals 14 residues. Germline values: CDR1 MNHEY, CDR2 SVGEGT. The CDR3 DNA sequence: TGTGCCACCGTCTCTGGGACAGGGAACACTGAAGCTTTCTTT. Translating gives CATVSGTGNTEAFF.

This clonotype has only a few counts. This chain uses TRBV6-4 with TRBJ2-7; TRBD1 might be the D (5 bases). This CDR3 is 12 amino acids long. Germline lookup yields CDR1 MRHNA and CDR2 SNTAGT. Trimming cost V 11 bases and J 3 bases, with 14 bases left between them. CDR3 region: CAPMGRNYEQYF. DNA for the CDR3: TGTGCCCCAATGGGGCGGAACTACGAGCAGTACTTC.

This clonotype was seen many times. Here the CDR3 reads CASCFHRARNEQFF. The DNA for the CDR3 is TGTGCCAGTTGCTTCCACAGGGCCAGGAATGAGCAGTTCTTC. The chain employs TRBV28 and TRBJ2-1; possibly TRBD1 for D (6 bases). V gave up 9 bases and J gave up 7 bases, with 19 bases separating them. CDR1 and CDR2 (germline): MDHEN, SYDVKM. The CDR3 runs to 14 residues. Full variable domain (missing parts from reference TRBV28 and TRBJ2-1): DVKVTQSSRYLVKRTGEKVFLECVQDMDHENMFWYRQDPGLGLRLIYFSYDVKMKEKGDIPEGYSVSREKKERFSLILESASTNQTSMYLCASCFHRARNEQFFGPGTRLTVL.

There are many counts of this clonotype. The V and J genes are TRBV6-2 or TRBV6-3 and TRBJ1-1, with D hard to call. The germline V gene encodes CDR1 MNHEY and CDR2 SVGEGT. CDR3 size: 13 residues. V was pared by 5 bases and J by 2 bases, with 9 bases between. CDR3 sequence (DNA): TGTGCCAGCAGTGAAGGAGTAAACACTGAAGCTTTCTTT. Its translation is CASSEGVNTEAFF.

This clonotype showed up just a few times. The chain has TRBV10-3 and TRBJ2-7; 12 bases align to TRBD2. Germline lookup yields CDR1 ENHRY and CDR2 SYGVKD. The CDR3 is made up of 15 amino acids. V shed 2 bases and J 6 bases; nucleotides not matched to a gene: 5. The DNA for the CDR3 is TGTGCCATCAGTGAGAAGACTAGCGGGAGAGGCGAGCAGTACTTC. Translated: CAISEKTSGRGEQYF.

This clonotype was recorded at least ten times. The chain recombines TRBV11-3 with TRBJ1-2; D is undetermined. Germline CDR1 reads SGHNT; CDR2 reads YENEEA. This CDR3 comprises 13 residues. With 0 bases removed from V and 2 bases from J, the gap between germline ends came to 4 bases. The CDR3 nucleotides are TGTGCCAGCAGCTTAGAACCAAACTATGGCTACACCTTC. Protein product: CASSLEPNYGYTF. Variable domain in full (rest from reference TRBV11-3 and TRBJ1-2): EAGVVQSPRYKIIEKKQPVAFWCNPISGHNTLYWYLQNLGQGPELLIRYENEEAVDDSQLPKDRFSAERLKGVDSTLKIQPAELGDSAVYLCASSLEPNYGYTFGSGTRLTVV.

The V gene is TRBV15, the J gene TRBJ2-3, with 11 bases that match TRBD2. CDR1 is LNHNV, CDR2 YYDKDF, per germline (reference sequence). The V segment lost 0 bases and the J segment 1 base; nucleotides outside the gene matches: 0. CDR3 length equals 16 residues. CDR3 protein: CATSRELAGGTDTQYF. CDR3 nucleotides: TGTGCCACCAGCAGAGAACTAGCGGGGGGCACAGATACGCAGTATTTT. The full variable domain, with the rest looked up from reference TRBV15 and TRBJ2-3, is DAMVIQNPRYQVTQFGKPVTLSCSQTLNHNVMYWYQQKSSQAPKLLFHYYDKDFNNEADTPDNFQSRRPNTSFCFLDIRSPGLGDTAMYLCATSRELAGGTDTQYFGPGTRLTVL.

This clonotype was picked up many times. CDR3 region: CSARDRSGLGGYF. The CDR3 coding sequence is TGCAGTGCTAGAGATAGGTCGGGGCTGGGGGGGTATTTT. The rearrangement links TRBV20-1 to TRBJ2-3; maybe TRBD2 (6 bases). CDR1 is DFQATT and CDR2 is SNEGSKA in the germline V gene (reference sequence). V lost 0 bases, J lost 14 bases, and 18 bases lay in between. CDR3 length: 13 amino acids.

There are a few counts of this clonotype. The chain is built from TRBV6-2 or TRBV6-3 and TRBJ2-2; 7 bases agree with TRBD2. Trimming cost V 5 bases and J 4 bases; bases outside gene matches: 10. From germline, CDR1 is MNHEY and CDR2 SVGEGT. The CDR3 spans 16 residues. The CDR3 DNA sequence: TGTGCCAGCAGTGACCGGGACTATGGGACCACCGGGGAGCTGTTTTTT. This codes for CASSDRDYGTTGELFF.

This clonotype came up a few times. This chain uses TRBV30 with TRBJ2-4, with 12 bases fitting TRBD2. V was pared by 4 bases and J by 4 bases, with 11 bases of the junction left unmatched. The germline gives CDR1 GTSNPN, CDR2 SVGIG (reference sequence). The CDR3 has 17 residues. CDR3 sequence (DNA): TGTGCCTGGACTCTCCCGCCAGGACTAGCGGGAAAAAACATTCAGTACTTC. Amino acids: CAWTLPPGLAGKNIQYF. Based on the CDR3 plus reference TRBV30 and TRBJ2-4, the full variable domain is SQTIHQWPATLVQPVGSPLSLECTVEGTSNPNLYWYRQAAGRGLQLLFYSVGIGQISSEVPQNLSASRPQDRQFILSSKKLLLSDSGFYLCAWTLPPGLAGKNIQYFGAGTRLSVL.

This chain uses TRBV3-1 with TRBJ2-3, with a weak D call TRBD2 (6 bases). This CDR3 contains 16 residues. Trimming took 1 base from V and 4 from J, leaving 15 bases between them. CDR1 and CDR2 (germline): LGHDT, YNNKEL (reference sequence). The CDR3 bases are TGTGCCAGCAGCCAAGCGTCGTCGGGAGACTCAGATACGCAGTATTTT. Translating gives CASSQASSGDSDTQYF.

CDR3 in DNA: TGTGCCAGCAGAGTTACCGGGACTAGCGGAGACTACAATGAGCAGTTCTTC. Its translation is CASRVTGTSGDYNEQFF. The gene calls are TRBV6-2 or TRBV6-3 and TRBJ2-1; 11 positions agree with TRBD2. The junction had 10 bases not matched to a gene; V was cut back by 6 bases and J by 3 bases. The CDR3 has 17 residues. Germline values: CDR1 MNHEY, CDR2 SVGEGT.

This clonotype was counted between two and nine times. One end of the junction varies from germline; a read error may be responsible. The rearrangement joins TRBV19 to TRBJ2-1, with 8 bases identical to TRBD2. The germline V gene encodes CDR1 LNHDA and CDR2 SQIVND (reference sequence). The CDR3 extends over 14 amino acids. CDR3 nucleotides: TGTGCCAGTAGCATAGCGGGGACGTACAATGAGCAGTTCTTC. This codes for CASSIAGTYNEQFF.

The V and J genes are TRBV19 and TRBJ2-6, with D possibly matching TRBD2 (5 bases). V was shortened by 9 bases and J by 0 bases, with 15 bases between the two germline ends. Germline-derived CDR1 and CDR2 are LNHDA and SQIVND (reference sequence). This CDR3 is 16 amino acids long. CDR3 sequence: CASQAGLSSGANVLTF. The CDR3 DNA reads TGTGCCAGCCAGGCGGGCCTCAGCTCTGGGGCCAACGTCCTGACTTTC.

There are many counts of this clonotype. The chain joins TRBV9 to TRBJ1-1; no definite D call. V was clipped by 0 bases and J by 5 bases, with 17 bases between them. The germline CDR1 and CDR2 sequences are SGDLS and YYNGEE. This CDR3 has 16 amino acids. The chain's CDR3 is CASSVEGSLRRTEAFF. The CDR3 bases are TGTGCCAGCAGCGTAGAGGGCAGTTTGAGGAGGACTGAAGCTTTCTTT.

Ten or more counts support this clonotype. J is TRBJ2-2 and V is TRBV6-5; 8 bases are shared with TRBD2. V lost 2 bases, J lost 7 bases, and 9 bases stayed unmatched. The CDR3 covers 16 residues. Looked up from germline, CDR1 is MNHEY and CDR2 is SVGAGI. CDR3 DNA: TGTGCCAGCAGTTACGTGGGTAGCGGGGACGGCGGGGAGCTGTTTTTT. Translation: CASSYVGSGDGGELFF.

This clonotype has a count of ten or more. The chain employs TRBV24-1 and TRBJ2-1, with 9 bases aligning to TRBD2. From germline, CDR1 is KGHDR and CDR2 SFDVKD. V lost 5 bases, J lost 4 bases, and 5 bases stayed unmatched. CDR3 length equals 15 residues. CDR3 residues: CATSVEREAYNEQFF. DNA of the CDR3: TGTGCCACCAGTGTAGAGCGGGAGGCGTACAATGAGCAGTTCTTC.

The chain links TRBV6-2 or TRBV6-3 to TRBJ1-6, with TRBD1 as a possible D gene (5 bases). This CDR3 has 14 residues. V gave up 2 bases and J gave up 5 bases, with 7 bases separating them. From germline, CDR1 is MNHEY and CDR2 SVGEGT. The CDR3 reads CASSYDSDNSPLHF. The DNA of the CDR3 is TGTGCCAGCAGTTACGACAGCGATAATTCACCCCTCCACTTT.